This section outlines one T cell receptor (beta chain) sequence together with its context. The record originates from a study of cytomegalovirus exposure and HLA in healthy donors. Primers included in the PCR were 60 Vbeta and 13 Jbeta primers. Sequencing was performed with immunoSEQ multiplex PCR; in TCRdb, only in-frame clones are kept and a portion is missing. The table has 90,000 to 120,000 clones, around three quarters seen once. With 6 bases removed from V and 1 base from J, the gap between germline ends came to 13 bases. The CDR3 loop spans 14 amino acids. Per the germline V gene, CDR1 is KGHSH and CDR2 is LQKENI.

The J gene is TRBJ2-7, the V gene TRBV18, with a weak D call TRBD2 (6 bases). The receptor was derived from a female donor in good health and CMV-seropositive. The sequenced sample consisted of PBMCs. This CDR3 is CASSQETRSYEQYF. The CDR3 coding sequence is TGTGCCAGCTCCCAAGAGACTAGATCCTACGAGCAGTACTTC. The whole variable domain, remainder taken from reference TRBV18 and TRBJ2-7, is NAGVMQNPRHLVRRRGQEARLRCSPMKGHSHVYWYRQLPEEGLKFMVYLQKENIIDESGMPKERFSAEFPKEGPSILRIQQVVRGDSAAYFCASSQETRSYEQYFGPGTRLTVT.